This TCR beta chain was sequenced in a study of control samples from healthy donors and cancer patients. The CDR3 totals 13 residues. In germline, CDR1 is SEHNR, CDR2 FQNEAQ (reference sequence). Trimming took 6 bases from V and 8 from J, leaving 13 bases between them. The table came from immunoSEQ multiplex PCR; TCRdb's copy has only in-frame clones and leaves some out. Of 140,000 or so clones detected, 89% appear once; the ten largest clones hold over 4.5%. The sequenced material came from blood. V and J are TRBV7-9 and TRBJ1-4; D is perhaps TRBD1 (5 bases). The sequence derives from a young man in good health. In nucleotides, the CDR3 is TGTGCCAGCAGGGGGCACCCGACCGAAAAACTGTTTTTT. It codes for CASRGHPTEKLFF.